This TCR beta chain was retrieved from a study of patients and donors after allogeneic stem cell transplantation. The germline gives CDR1 SGHTA, CDR2 FQGTGA. V lost 11 bases and J 0 bases, leaving 11 bases between the germline ends. This CDR3 is built from 14 residues. This clonotype was detected only a few times. MiXCR, run by TCRdb on the RT-PCR reads, gives a single entry per CDR3 protein. The top ten hold less than 8% of the sample, which has over 400,000 distinct CDR3 sequences, more than 15% seen once. V gene TRBV7-3 combines with J gene TRBJ1-6; D not certain. This sequence was found in a human donor who was either an allogeneic HSCT recipient or a stem cell or donor lymphocyte infusion donor (not recorded which). It is not recorded whose cells these are; they may come from a transplant donor. Sequenced input: blood, either unsorted or a sorted T cell fraction (not recorded which). The CDR3 coding sequence is TGTGCCGGAAGAGACATCTCCTATAATTCACCCCTCCACTTT. Translating gives CAGRDISYNSPLHF.